This T cell receptor beta chain was identified during a study of metastatic and nonmetastatic thyroid tumors (dated by TCRdb to the early 2020s). Some background on the complete study: Repertoires from peripheral blood and from tumor or nodule tissue samples of malignant and benign thyroid patients were compared. Paper-wide results and their limitations: TCR beta diversity was reported as significantly higher in malignant tumors than in benign nodules, in both blood and tumor samples.

Library preparation was by PCR. The sample was run on an Illumina HiSeq 4000. The TCR beta-chain CDR3 region of each patient was profiled by high-throughput sequencing. In the paper's pipeline: The researchers built a classifier to tell apart papillary thyroid cancer patients with distant metastasis, based on CDR3 differences among clinicopathological groups. The Shannon index was used to measure repertoire diversity, and the Morisita-Horn index was used to measure how similar tumor and blood repertoires were. TCRdb handled the public reads itself, with Q25 trimming in fastp and clone calling in MiXCR, and kept productive beta chains. TCRdb's processing, not the authors' own work, is the source of the V and J calls. Here the sample has under 25,000 clones; approximately 13% occur a single time. The ten largest clonotypes hold 15% to 20% of the sample. The CDR3 runs 15 amino acids, cysteine and phenylalanine included. Only CDR3 DNA is held: 45 bases, read in frame from base 1. At the junction V is shortened by 3 bases and J by 5 bases, with 15 bases in between. Via the germline V gene, CDR1 is MGHRA and CDR2 YSYEKL.

This clone was counted ten times or more. There is no known antigen for this receptor. One base away there is no much larger clone; base qualities are not given. None of the patients had been given any treatment before thyroid surgery. Using T-cell receptor beta sequencing, the researchers looked back retrospectively at clinical samples from patients, gathered between about 2011 and 2018. The rearrangement combines TRBV4-1 with TRBJ2-3; TRBD2 could be the D gene, as 5 bases match. The receptor's source is a female donor with papillary thyroid cancer or a benign thyroid nodule (not recorded which). Some clones in this sample may be carry-over from other donors' samples. The specimen was blood. The DNA reads as follows: TGCGCCAGCAGCCAGATAGGGCTAGCAATAGATACGCAGTATTTT. It translates as CASSQIGLAIDTQYF.